What follows are 8 T cell receptor beta chains derived from one specimen sequenced in a study of cytotoxic CD8 clonotypes in ibrutinib-treated CLL. Using immunoSEQ multiplex PCR, the repertoire was profiled, and TCRdb retains in-frame clones only, with some absent. This sample has over 200,000 clones, with over 65% found just once. Sequencing was performed on PBMCs, taken after 12 months of ibrutinib treatment. The receptors shown here come from a human donor with chronic lymphocytic leukemia.

This clone was counted only a few times. Other DNA sequences from this sample encode an identical CDR3 as well. This sequence joins TRBV7-3 and TRBJ1-1; TRBD1 matches at 10 bases. This CDR3 contains 14 residues. With 5 bases clipped from V and 4 bases from J, the junction kept 4 bases outside the gene matches. CDR1 and CDR2 from the germline V gene are SGHTA and FQGTGA. CDR3 residues: CASSRDRGGTEAFF. The CDR3, as DNA: TGTGCCAGCAGCCGGGACAGGGGCGGCACTGAAGCTTTCTTT.

This clone was counted a few times. V is TRBV30 and J is TRBJ2-7, with D perhaps TRBD1 (6 bases). Germline V gene lookup returns CDR1 GTSNPN and CDR2 SVGIG (reference sequence). Trimming left V 2 bases short and J 0 bases short, with 8 bases between. The CDR3 is 13 residues long. The CDR3 DNA is TGTGCCTGGAGTCTGGACAGCTCCTACGAGCAGTACTTC. Encoded protein: CAWSLDSSYEQYF.

This clone was picked up a small number of times. This sequence joins TRBV27 and TRBJ1-2; no clear D. The CDR3 runs 13 residues. The germline CDR1 and CDR2 sequences are MNHEY and SMNVEV (reference sequence). The V end lost 6 bases, the J end lost 4 bases, and 12 bases lay between the germline ends. This CDR3 reads CASRSSGPYGYTF. The CDR3 DNA follows: TGTGCCAGCAGGTCAAGTGGTCCCTATGGCTACACCTTC.

This chain joins TRBV29-1 and TRBJ2-5; D tentatively fits TRBD1 or TRBD2 (5 bases each). Germline-derived CDR1 and CDR2 are SQVTM and ANQGSEA. Trimming removed 4 bases at V and 1 base at J, with 7 bases between. The CDR3 runs to 12 residues. CDR3 sequence (DNA): TGCAGCGTTGTGGGGGTCCAAGAGACCCAGTACTTC. This encodes CSVVGVQETQYF.

The chain uses TRBV6-6 and TRBJ2-1; D may be TRBD1 (7 bases). Trimming took off 6 bases at V and 10 bases at J, with 22 bases between the two ends. Germline V gene sequence: CDR1 MNHNY, CDR2 SVGAGI (reference sequence). This CDR3 contains 15 residues. The chain's CDR3 is CASRPRRTGGGEQFF. The CDR3 DNA reads as TGTGCCAGCAGGCCCCGGAGGACAGGCGGAGGGGAGCAGTTCTTC.

This chain connects TRBV28 to TRBJ1-1; D is possibly TRBD1 (5 bases). The CDR3 is 13 amino acids. Trimming removed 7 bases at V and 5 bases at J, with 14 bases between. Per germline, CDR1 MDHEN and CDR2 SYDVKM. The CDR3, as DNA: TGTGCCAGCACCAACAGAGGGGAGACTGAAGCTTTCTTT. It translates to CASTNRGETEAFF.

The rearrangement links TRBV7-6 to TRBJ1-1; no clear D. Trimming removed 7 bases at V and 5 bases at J, with 20 bases between. Germline V gives CDR1 SGHVS, CDR2 FNYEAQ. This CDR3 is built from 15 residues. The CDR3 sequence is CASMDPLGTLTEAFF. Here the CDR3 DNA reads TGTGCCAGCATGGACCCGCTGGGCACGCTGACTGAAGCTTTCTTT.

This clone occurred once. The V gene is TRBV29-1, the J gene TRBJ2-7; D unresolved. Germline V gene sequence: CDR1 SQVTM, CDR2 ANQGSEA. The CDR3 is 16 amino acids. V was trimmed by 2 bases and J by 1 base, leaving 18 bases between them. The CDR3 DNA is TGCAGCGTTGAAATTCCCAGCCTACTAAGGTCCTACGAGCAGTACTTC. This sequence encodes CSVEIPSLLRSYEQYF.